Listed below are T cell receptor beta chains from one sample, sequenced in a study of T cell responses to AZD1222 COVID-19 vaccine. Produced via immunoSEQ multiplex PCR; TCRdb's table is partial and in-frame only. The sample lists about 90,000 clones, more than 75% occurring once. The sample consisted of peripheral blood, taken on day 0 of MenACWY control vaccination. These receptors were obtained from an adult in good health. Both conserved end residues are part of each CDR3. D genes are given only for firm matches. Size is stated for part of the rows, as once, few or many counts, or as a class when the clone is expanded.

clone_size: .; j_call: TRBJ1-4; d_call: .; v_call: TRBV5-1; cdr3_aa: CASSLAHGGATNEKLFF; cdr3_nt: TGCGCCAGCAGCTTGGCTCACGGGGGGGCAACTAATGAAAAACTGTTTTTT
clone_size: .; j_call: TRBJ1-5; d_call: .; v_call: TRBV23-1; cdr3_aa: CASSQVPNQPQHF; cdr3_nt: TGCGCCAGCAGTCAGGTCCCCAATCAGCCCCAGCATTTT
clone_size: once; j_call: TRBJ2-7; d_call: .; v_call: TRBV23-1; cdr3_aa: CASGLTTLAAHGAYEQYF; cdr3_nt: TGCGCCAGCGGCCTTACAACCTTAGCGGCCCATGGTGCCTACGAGCAGTACTTC
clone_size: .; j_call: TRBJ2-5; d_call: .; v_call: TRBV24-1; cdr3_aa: CATSDPTTGARGVETQYF; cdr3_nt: TGTGCCACCAGTGATCCCACGACAGGGGCTCGGGGGGTCGAGACCCAGTACTTC
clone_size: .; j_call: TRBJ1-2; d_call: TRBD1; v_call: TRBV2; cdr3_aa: CASREQGRWGYTF; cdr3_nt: TGTGCCAGCAGAGAACAGGGGCGGTGGGGCTACACCTTC
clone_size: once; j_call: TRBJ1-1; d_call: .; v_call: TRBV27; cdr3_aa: CASSFGGDTEAFF; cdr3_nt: TGTGCCAGCAGTTTTGGGGGTGACACTGAAGCTTTCTTT
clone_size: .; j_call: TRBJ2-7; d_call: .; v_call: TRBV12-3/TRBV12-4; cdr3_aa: CASSFGSYEQYF; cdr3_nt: TGTGCCAGCAGTTTCGGCTCCTACGAGCAGTACTTC
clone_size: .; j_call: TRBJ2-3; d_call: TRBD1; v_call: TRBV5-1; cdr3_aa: CASSSWGTGADTQYF; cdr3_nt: TGCGCCAGCAGCTCTTGGGGTACAGGGGCAGATACGCAGTATTTT
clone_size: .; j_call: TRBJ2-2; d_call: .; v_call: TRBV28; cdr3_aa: CASSLSTGSFGGELFF; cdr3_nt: TGTGCCAGCAGTTTATCTACAGGGTCTTTTGGGGGGGAGCTGTTTTTT
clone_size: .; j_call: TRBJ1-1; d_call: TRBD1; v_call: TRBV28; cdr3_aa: CASSPRGGGLPEAFF; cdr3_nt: TGTGCCAGCAGTCCTCGGGGAGGGGGCTTACCTGAAGCTTTCTTT
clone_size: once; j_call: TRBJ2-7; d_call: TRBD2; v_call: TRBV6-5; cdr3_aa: CASSLTSGGTSYEQYF; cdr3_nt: TGTGCCAGCAGTTTGACTAGCGGGGGGACCTCCTACGAGCAGTACTTC
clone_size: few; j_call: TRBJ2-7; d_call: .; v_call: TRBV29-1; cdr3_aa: CSVAAQQGYEQYF; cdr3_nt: TGCAGCGTTGCGGCCCAACAGGGCTACGAGCAGTACTTC
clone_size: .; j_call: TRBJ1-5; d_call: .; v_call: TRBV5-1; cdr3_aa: CASSPGIGEPQHF; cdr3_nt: TGCGCCAGCAGCCCAGGGATTGGGGAGCCCCAGCATTTT
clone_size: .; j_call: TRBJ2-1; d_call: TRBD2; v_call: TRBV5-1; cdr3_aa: CASSSSSTSGGEYNEQFF; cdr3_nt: TGCGCCAGCAGCTCATCCTCGACTAGCGGGGGGGAATACAATGAGCAGTTCTTC
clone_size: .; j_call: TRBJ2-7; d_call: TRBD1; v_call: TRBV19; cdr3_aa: CASSPAGTGGFYEQYF; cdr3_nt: TGTGCCAGTAGTCCCGCCGGGACAGGGGGGTTCTACGAGCAGTACTTC
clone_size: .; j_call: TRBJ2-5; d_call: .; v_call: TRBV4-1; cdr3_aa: CASSQDGEGVYQETQYF; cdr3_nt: TGCGCCAGCAGCCAAGATGGGGAAGGGGTGTACCAAGAGACCCAGTACTTC
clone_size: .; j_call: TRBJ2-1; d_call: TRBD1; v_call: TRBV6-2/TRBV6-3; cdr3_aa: CASSAAGTGGNEQFF; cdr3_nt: TGTGCCAGCAGTGCCGCCGGGACAGGGGGCAATGAGCAGTTCTTC
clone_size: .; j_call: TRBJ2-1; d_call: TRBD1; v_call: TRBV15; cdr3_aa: CATSRARDRGYNEQFF; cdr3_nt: TGTGCCACCAGCAGAGCCCGGGACAGGGGATACAATGAGCAGTTCTTC
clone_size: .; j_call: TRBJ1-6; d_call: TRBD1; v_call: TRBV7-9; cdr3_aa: CASRRDSYNSPLHF; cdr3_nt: TGTGCCAGCAGGAGGGACAGCTATAATTCACCCCTCCACTTT
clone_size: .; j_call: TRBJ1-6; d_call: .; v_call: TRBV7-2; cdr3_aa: CASSLAQARGFSPLHF; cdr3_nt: TGTGCCAGCAGCTTAGCCCAGGCCAGGGGTTTCTCACCCCTCCACTTT
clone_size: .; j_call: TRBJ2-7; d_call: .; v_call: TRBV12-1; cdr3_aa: CASSVTGNEQYF; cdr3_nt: TGTGCCAGCAGCGTGACAGGGAACGAGCAGTACTTC
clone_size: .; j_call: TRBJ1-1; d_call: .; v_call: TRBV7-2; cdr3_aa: CASSRNRDTEAFF; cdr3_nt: TGTGCCAGCAGCCGTAATAGGGACACTGAAGCTTTCTTT
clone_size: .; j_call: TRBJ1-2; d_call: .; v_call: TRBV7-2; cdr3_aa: CASSYGVDYGYTF; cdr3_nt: TGTGCCAGCAGCTACGGGGTGGACTATGGCTACACCTTC
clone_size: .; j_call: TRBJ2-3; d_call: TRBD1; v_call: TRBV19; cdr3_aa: CASKGQGVGDTQYF; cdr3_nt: TGTGCCAGCAAGGGACAGGGGGTGGGAGATACGCAGTATTTT